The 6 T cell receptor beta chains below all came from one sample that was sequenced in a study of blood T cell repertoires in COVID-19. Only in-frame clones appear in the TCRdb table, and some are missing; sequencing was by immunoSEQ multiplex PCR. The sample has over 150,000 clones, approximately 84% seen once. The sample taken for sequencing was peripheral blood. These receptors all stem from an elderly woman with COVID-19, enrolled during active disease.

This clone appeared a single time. CDR3 nucleotides: TGTGCCAGTAGCACTCCTCTAAGCACAGATACGCAGTATTTT. This gives the protein CASSTPLSTDTQYF. V and J are TRBV19 and TRBJ2-3; D unresolved. The CDR3 covers 14 residues. The germline V gene has CDR1 LNHDA and CDR2 SQIVND (reference sequence). V gave up 6 bases and J gave up 0 bases, with 10 bases separating them.

The DNA of the CDR3 is TGTGCCAGCAGCCGAGGACTAGCGGGAGTTGTTTTTTGGACCGGGGAGCTGTTTTTT. Protein product: CASSRGLAGVVFWTGELFF. The chain has TRBV11-2 and TRBJ2-2, with 13 bases aligning to TRBD2. Germline values: CDR1 SGHAT, CDR2 FQNNGV. The CDR3 extends over 19 amino acids. The trim removed 5 bases at V and 5 bases at J, leaving 14 bases unmatched.

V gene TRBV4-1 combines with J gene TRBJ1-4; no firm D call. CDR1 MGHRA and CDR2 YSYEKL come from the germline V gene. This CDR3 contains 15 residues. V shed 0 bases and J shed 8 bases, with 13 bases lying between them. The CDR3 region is CASSQDPGSGEKLFF. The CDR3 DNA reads TGCGCCAGCAGCCAAGATCCGGGATCAGGAGAAAAACTGTTTTTT.

The CDR3 is CASSVEPDQPQHF. As DNA, the CDR3 is TGTGCCAGCAGCGTAGAGCCGGATCAGCCCCAGCATTTT. This chain connects TRBV9 to TRBJ1-5; D gene ambiguous. There are 13 residues in the CDR3. Trimming took off 0 bases at V and 5 bases at J, with 6 bases between the two ends. The germline V gene encodes CDR1 SGDLS and CDR2 YYNGEE.

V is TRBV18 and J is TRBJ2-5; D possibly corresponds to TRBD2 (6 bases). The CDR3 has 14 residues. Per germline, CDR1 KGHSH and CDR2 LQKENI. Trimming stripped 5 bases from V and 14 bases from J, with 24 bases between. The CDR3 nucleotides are TGTGCCAGCTCATTCCCCCCGGAGGACTACGACTCTTACTTC. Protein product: CASSFPPEDYDSYF.

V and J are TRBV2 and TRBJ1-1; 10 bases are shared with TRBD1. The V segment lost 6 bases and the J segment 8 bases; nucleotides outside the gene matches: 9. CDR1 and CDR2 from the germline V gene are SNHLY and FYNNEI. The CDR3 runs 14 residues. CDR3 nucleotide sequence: TGTGCCAGCAGCCCGACAGGGGGCGTTTTGGAAGCTTTCTTT. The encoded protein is CASSPTGGVLEAFF.